The present T cell receptor beta chain was sequenced within a study of blood T cell repertoires in COVID-19. Whole-study context: The United States, Italy and Spain were the sources of the acute and convalescent COVID-19 samples. The cDNA or gDNA used as material had been derived from T cells, B-cell-depleted T cells, or PBMCs.

Enrolment of Seattle patients took place during active infection, and they were followed longitudinally. Germline V gene sequence: CDR1 MNHNY, CDR2 SVGAGI (reference sequence). This CDR3 is 13 amino acids long. V gave up 5 bases and J gave up 6 bases, with 13 bases separating them. The assay was immunoSEQ multiplex PCR, and TCRdb's table has in-frame clones only and misses some. In the table there are 250,000 to 300,000 clones, 85% to 90% of which are singletons. The chain couples TRBV6-6 to TRBJ1-2, with D maybe TRBD1 (5 bases). This sequence originates from a woman aged 55-70 years with COVID-19, enrolled during active disease. The sequenced sample was peripheral blood. This CDR3 is CASSRGIVDGYTF. Written as DNA, the CDR3 is TGTGCCAGCAGTAGGGGTATTGTGGATGGCTACACCTTC.